This T cell receptor (beta chain) was obtained from a study of blood T cell repertoires in COVID-19. The CDR3 has 14 amino acids. The ends were cut back, 1 base at V and 7 bases at J, with 12 bases in the middle. Germline CDR1 reads SGHNT; CDR2 reads YYREEE (reference sequence). Per the authors' pipeline: Amplified reference gene primers provided the basis for estimating nucleated cell counts. Here immunoSEQ multiplex PCR was the method, and the copy in TCRdb shows in-frame clones only, minus some. Clonal size and the V and J genes are those of that table, whereas D and trimming came from the DNA. The table lists approximately 60,000 clones, about 76% of them singletons.

This chain connects TRBV5-4 to TRBJ2-1; D is undetermined. The sequencing sample was made of peripheral blood. The receptor was isolated from a woman older than 75 with acute or convalescent COVID-19. For the CDR3, the DNA is TGTGCCAGCAGCTTGAATCTAGTAACGAATGAGCAGTTCTTC. It yields the protein CASSLNLVTNEQFF.